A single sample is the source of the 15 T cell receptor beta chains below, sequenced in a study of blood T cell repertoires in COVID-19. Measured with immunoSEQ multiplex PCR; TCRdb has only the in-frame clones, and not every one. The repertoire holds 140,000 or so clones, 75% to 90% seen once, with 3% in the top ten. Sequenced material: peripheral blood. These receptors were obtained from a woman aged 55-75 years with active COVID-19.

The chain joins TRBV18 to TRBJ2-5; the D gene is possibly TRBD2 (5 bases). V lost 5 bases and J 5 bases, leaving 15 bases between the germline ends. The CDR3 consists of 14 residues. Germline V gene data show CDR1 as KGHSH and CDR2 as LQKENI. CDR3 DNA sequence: TGTGCCAGCTCAGCAGTCCCTCGAGGGGAGACCCAGTACTTC. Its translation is CASSAVPRGETQYF.

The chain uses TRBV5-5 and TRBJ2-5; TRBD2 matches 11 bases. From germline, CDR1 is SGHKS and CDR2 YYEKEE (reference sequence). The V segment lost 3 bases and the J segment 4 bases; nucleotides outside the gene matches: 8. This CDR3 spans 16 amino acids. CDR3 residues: CASSSIAGGPAETQYF. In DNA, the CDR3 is TGTGCCAGCAGCTCGATAGCGGGAGGGCCTGCAGAGACCCAGTACTTC.

In DNA, the CDR3 is TGTGCCAGCAGCTTAGGACAGGTTTTTAACTATGGCTACACCTTC. It codes for CASSLGQVFNYGYTF. The rearrangement uses TRBV7-8 and TRBJ1-2; weak D call: TRBD1 (6 bases). V was shortened by 1 base and J by 1 base, with 10 bases between the two germline ends. Germline CDR1 is SGHVS and CDR2 is FQNEAQ. The CDR3 loop spans 15 amino acids.

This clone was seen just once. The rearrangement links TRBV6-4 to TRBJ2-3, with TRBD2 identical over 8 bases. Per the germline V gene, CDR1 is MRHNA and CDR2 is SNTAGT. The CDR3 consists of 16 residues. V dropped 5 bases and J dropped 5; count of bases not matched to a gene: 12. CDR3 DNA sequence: TGTGCCAGCAGTCCCATCCCAGCGGGAGAGGGAGATACGCAGTATTTT. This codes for CASSPIPAGEGDTQYF.

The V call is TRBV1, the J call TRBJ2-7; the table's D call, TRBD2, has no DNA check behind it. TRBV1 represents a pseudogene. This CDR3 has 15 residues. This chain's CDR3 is CTSSRRASGGYEQYF. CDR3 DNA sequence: TGCACCAGCAGCCGCCGAGCTAGCGGGGGCTACGAGCAGTACTTC.

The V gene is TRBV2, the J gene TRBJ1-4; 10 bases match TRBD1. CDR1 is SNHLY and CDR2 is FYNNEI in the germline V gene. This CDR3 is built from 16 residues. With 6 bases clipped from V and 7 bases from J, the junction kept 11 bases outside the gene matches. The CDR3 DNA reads TGTGCCAGCAGCGCTGACCGGGACAGGGGCGGTGAAAAACTGTTTTTT. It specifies CASSADRDRGGEKLFF. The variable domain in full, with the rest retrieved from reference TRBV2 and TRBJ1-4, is EPEVTQTPSHQVTQMGQEVILRCVPISNHLYFYWYRQILGQKVEFLVSFYNNEISEKSEIFDDQFSVERPDGSNFTLKIRSTKLEDSAMYFCASSADRDRGGEKLFFGSGTQLSVL.

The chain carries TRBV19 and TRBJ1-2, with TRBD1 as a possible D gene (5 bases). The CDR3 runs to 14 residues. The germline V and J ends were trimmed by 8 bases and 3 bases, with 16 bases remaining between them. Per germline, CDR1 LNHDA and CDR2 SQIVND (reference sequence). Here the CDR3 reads CASGRTSADYGYTF. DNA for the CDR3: TGTGCCAGTGGCCGGACATCGGCTGACTATGGCTACACCTTC.

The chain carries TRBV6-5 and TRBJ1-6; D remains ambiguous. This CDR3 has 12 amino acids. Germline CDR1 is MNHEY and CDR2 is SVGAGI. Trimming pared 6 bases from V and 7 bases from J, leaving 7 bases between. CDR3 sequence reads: CASSLQNSPLHF. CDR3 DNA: TGTGCCAGCAGCCTTCAGAATTCACCCCTCCACTTT.

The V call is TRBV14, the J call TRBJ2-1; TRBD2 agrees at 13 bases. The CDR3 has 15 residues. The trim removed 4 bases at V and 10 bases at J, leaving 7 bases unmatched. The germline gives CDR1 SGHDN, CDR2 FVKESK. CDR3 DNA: TGTGCCAGCAGCCCACTAGCGGGAGGGCCACGAGAGCAGTTCTTC. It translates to CASSPLAGGPREQFF. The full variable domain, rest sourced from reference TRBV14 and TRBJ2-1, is EAGVTQFPSHSVIEKGQTVTLRCDPISGHDNLYWYRRVMGKEIKFLLHFVKESKQDESGMPNNRFLAERTGGTYSTLKVQPAELEDSGVYFCASSPLAGGPREQFFGPGTRLTVL.

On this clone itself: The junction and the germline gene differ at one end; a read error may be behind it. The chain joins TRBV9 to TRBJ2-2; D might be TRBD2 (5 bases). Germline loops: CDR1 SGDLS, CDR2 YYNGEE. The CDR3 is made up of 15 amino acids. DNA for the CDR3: TGTGCCAGCAGCGTAGGTAGGGCGAACACCGGGGAGCTGCTTTTT. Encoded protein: CASSVGRANTGELLF.

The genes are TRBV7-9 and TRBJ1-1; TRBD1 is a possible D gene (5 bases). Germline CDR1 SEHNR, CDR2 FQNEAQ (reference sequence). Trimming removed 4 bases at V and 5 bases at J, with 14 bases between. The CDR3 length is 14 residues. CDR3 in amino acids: CASSSYKGYTEAFF. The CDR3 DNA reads TGTGCCAGCAGCTCCTACAAGGGGTATACTGAAGCTTTCTTT.

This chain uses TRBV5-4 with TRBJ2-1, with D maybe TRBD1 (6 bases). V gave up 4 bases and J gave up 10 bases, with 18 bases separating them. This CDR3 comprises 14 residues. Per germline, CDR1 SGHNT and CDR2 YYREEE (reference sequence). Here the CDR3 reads CASSGGVQGEEQFF. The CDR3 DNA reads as TGTGCCAGCAGCGGTGGGGTACAGGGCGAGGAGCAGTTCTTC.

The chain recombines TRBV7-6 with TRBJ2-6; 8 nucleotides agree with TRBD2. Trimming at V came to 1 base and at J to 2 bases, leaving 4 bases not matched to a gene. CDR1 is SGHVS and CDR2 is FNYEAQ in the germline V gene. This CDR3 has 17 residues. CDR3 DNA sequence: TGTGCCAGCAGCTTAGAGGGTAGCGGGGCTGGGGCCAACGTCCTGACTTTC. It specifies CASSLEGSGAGANVLTF. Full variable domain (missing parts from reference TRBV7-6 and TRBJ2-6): GAGVSQSPRYKVTKRGQDVALRCDPISGHVSLYWYRQALGQGPEFLTYFNYEAQQDKSGLPNDRFSAERPEGSISTLTIQRTEQRDSAMYRCASSLEGSGAGANVLTFGAGSRLTVL.

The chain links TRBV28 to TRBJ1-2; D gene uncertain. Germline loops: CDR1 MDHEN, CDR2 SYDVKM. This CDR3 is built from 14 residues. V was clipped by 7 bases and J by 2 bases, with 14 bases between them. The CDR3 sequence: CASKVGGENYGYTF. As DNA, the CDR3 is TGTGCCAGCAAAGTTGGCGGAGAAAACTATGGCTACACCTTC.

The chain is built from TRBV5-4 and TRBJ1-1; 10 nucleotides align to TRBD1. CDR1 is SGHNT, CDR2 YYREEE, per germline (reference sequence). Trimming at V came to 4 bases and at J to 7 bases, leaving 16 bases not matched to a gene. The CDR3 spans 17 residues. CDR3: CASSPGGSGTGVGEAFF. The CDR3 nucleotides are TGTGCCAGCAGCCCAGGTGGCTCCGGGACAGGGGTCGGTGAAGCTTTCTTT.